This paragraph covers one TCR beta chain sequence. CDR1 is SGHNT, CDR2 YENEEA, per germline. Trimming removed 1 base at V and 5 bases at J, with 8 bases between. CDR3 length: 14 amino acids. This specimen belongs to a study of blood T cell repertoires in COVID-19. The wider study: Material from acute and convalescent COVID-19 was sourced from the United States, Italy and Spain. PBMCs, B-cell-depleted T cells, or T cells provided the cDNA or gDNA that made up the material.

Original analysis: Estimates of nucleated cell counts were drawn from the amplification of reference gene primers. Generated by immunoSEQ multiplex PCR, the TCRdb table keeps only in-frame clones and is missing some. The D gene and trimming were derived from the DNA, and the V and J assignments and clone size from that table. The data hold about 150,000 clones, with 78% observed a single time. This chain links TRBV11-3 with TRBJ2-2; tentatively, D is TRBD1 (5 bases). The sample consisted of peripheral blood. The sequence derives from a woman aged 80 or over with acute or convalescent COVID-19. CDR3 sequence reads: CASSLGQRTGELFF. CDR3 DNA: TGTGCCAGCAGCTTAGGACAGAGGACCGGGGAGCTGTTTTTT.